This T cell receptor beta chain was identified in a study of shared clonotypes between healthy human individuals. The authors ran the assay at deep level. Sequenced by immunoSEQ multiplex PCR; TCRdb stores in-frame clones only, minus some. The sample lists fewer than 650,000 clones; around 78% were seen once. As to this clone: At the DNA level, this CDR3 is encoded by other sequences in the same sample as well.

Study donors comprised healthy, HIV-negative adults devoid of recent acute infection or vaccination. This TCR was sampled from a woman aged 40 to 49 in good health. Some clones in this sample may be carry-over from other donors' samples. Sequenced input: PBMCs.

The CDR3 region is CASSPDRLAEAFF. The CDR3 DNA reads TGTGCCAGCAGCCCAGACAGGTTGGCCGAAGCTTTCTTT. V and J are TRBV7-2 and TRBJ1-1; weak D call: TRBD1 (6 bases). Trimming left V 5 bases short and J 8 bases short, with 15 bases between. The CDR3 covers 13 residues. From germline, CDR1 is SGHTA and CDR2 FQGNSA.